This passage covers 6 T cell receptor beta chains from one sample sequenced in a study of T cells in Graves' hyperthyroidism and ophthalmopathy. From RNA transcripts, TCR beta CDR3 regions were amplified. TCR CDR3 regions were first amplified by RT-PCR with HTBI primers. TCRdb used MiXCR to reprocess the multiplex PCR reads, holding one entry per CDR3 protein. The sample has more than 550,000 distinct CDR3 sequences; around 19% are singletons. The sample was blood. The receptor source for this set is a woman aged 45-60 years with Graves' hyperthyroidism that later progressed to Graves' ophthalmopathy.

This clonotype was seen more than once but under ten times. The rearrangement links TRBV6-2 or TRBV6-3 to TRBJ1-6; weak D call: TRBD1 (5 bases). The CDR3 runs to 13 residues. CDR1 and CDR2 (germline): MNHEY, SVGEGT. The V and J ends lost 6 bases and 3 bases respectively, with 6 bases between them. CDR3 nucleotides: TGTGCCAGCAGCGGGGGCTATAATTCACCCCTCCACTTT. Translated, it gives CASSGGYNSPLHF.

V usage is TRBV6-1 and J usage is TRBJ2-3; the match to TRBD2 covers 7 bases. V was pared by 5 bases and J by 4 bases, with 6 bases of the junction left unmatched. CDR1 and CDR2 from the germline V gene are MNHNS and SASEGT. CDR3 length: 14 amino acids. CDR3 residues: CASSYAGVADTQYF. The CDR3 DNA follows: TGTGCCAGCAGTTACGCGGGGGTGGCAGATACGCAGTATTTT.

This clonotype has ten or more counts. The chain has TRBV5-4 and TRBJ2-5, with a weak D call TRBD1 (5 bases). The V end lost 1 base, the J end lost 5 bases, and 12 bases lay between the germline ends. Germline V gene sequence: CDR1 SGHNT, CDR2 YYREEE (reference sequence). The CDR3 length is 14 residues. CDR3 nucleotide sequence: TGTGCCAGCAGCTTGTCTGGCCACAGGGAGACCCAGTACTTC. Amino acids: CASSLSGHRETQYF.

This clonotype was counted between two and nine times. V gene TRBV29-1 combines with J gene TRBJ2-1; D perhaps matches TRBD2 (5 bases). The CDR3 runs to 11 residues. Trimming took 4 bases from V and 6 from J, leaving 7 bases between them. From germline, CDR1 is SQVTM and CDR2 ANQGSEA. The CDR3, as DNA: TGCAGCGTTGTTCGGGGCAATGAGCAGTTCTTC. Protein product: CSVVRGNEQFF.

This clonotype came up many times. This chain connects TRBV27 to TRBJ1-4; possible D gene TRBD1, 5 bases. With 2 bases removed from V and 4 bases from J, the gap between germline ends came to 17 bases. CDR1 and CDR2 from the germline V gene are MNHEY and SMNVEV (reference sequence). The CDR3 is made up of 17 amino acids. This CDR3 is CASSLLGVDSFNEKLFF. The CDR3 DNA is TGTGCCAGCAGTTTACTTGGGGTCGACAGTTTTAATGAAAAACTGTTTTTT.

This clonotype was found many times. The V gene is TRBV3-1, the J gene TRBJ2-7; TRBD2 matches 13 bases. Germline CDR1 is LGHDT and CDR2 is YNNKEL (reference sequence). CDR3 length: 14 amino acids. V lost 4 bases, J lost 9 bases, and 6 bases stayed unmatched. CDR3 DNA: TGTGCCAGCAGCCCGCGGACTAGCGGGGGTCCGCAGTACTTC. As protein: CASSPRTSGGPQYF.